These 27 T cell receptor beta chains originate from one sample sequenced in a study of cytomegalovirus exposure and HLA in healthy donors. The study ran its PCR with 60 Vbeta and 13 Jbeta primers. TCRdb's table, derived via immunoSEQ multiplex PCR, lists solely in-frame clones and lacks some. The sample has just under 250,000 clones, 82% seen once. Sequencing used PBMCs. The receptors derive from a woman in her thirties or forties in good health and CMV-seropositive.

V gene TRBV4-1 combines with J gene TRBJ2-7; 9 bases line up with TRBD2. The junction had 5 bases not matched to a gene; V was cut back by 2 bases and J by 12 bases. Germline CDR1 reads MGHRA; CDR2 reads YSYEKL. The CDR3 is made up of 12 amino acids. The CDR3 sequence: CASSQPSGTLYF. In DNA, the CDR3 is TGCGCCAGCAGCCAACCTAGCGGGACTTTGTACTTC.

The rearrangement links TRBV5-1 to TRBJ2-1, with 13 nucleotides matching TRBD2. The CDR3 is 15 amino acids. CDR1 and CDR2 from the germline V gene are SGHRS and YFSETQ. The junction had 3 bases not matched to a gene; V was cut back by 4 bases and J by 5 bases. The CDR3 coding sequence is TGCGCCAGCAGCCGACTAGCGGGGGGTCACAATGAGCAGTTCTTC. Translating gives CASSRLAGGHNEQFF.

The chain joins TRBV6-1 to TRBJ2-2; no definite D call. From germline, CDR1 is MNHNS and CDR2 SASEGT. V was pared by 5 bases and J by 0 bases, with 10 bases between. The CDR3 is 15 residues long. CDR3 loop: CASSLNAANTGELFF. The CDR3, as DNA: TGTGCCAGCAGTTTGAACGCAGCGAACACCGGGGAGCTGTTTTTT.

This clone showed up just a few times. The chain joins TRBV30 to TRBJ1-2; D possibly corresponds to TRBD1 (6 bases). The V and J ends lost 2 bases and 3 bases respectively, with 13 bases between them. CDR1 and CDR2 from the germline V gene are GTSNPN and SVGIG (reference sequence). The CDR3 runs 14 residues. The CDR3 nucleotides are TGTGCCTGGAGTACAGACAGGCCCTACTATGGCTACACCTTC. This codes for CAWSTDRPYYGYTF.

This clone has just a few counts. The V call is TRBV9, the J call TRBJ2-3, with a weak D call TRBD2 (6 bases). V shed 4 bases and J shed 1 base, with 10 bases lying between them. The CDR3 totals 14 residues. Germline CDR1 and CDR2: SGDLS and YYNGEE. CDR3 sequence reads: CASSTGLGTDTQYF. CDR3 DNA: TGTGCCAGCAGCACGGGACTTGGCACAGATACGCAGTATTTT.

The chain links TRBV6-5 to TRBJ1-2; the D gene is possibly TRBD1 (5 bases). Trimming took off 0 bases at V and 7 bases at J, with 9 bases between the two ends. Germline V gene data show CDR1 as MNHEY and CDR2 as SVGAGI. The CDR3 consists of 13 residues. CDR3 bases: TGTGCCAGCAGTTACTCAGGGGCCGCTGGCTACACCTTC. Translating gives CASSYSGAAGYTF.

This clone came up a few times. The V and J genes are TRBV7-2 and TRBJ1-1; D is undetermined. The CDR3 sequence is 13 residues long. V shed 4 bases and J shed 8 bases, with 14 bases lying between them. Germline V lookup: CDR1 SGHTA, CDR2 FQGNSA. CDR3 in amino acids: CASSYRGIGEAFF. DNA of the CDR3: TGTGCCAGCAGCTATCGGGGTATCGGGGAAGCTTTCTTT. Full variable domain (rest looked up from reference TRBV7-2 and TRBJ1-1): GAGVSQSPSNKVTEKGKDVELRCDPISGHTALYWYRQSLGQGLEFLIYFQGNSAPDKSGLPSDRFSAERTGGSVSTLTIQRTQQEDSAVYLCASSYRGIGEAFFGQGTRLTVV.

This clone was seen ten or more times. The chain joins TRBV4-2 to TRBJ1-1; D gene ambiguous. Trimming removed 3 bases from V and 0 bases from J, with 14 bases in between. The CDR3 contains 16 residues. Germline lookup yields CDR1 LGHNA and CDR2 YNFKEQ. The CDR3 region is CASSHPLGELNTEAFF. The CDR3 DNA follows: TGTGCCAGCAGCCATCCCCTCGGAGAGTTGAACACTGAAGCTTTCTTT.

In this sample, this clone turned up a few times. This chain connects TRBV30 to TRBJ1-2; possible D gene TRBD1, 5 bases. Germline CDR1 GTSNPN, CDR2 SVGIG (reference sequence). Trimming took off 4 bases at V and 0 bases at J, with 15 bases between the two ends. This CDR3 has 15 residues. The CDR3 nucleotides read TGTGCCTGGACCGCGGTCAGGGTAACTAACTATGGCTACACCTTC. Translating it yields CAWTAVRVTNYGYTF. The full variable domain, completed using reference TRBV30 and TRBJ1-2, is SQTIHQWPATLVQPVGSPLSLECTVEGTSNPNLYWYRQAAGRGLQLLFYSVGIGQISSEVPQNLSASRPQDRQFILSSKKLLLSDSGFYLCAWTAVRVTNYGYTFGSGTRLTVV.

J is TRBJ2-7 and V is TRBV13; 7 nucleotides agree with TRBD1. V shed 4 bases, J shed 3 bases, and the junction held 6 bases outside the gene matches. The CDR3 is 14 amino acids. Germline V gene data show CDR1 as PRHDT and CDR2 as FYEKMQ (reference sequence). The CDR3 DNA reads TGTGCCAGCAGCTCTCAGACAGGGAACTACGAGCAGTACTTC. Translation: CASSSQTGNYEQYF.

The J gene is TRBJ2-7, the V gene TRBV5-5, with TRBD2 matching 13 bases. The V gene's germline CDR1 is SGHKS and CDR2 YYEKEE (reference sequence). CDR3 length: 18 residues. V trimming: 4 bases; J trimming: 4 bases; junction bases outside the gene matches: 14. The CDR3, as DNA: TGTGCCAGCAGCGGAGGGGCGGGACTAGCGGGAAGGAGGTACGAGCAGTACTTC. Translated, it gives CASSGGAGLAGRRYEQYF.

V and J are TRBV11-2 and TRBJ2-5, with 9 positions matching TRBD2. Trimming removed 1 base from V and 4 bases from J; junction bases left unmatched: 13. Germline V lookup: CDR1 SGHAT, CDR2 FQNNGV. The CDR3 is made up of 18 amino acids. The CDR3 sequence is CASSLGWSSGGLRETQYF. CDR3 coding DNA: TGTGCCAGCAGCTTAGGGTGGTCCAGCGGGGGGCTTAGAGAGACCCAGTACTTC.

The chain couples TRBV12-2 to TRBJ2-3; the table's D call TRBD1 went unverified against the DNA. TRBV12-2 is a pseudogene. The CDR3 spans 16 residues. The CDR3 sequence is CASRLERTGGTDTQYF. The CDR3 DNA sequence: TGTGCAAGTCGCTTAGAGAGGACAGGGGGCACAGATACGCAGTATTTT.

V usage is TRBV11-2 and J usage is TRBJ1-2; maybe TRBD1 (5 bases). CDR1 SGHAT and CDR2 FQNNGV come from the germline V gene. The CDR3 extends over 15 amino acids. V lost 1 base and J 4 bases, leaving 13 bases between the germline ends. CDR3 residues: CASSLGFSGGYGYTF. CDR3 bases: TGTGCCAGCAGCTTAGGGTTCTCGGGGGGCTATGGCTACACCTTC.

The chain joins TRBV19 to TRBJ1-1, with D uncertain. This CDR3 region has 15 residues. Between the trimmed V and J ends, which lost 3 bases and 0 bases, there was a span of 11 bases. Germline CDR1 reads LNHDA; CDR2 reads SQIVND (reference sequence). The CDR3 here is CASSIPREVNTEAFF. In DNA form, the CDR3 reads TGTGCCAGTAGTATCCCTCGGGAGGTGAACACTGAAGCTTTCTTT.

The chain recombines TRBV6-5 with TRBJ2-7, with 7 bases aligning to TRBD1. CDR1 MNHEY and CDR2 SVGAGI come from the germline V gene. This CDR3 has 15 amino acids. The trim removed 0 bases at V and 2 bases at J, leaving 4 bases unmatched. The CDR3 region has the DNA TGTGCCAGCAGTTACTCAGACACAGGGGCCTACGAGCAGTACTTC. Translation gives CASSYSDTGAYEQYF.

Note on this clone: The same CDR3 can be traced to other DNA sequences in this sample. CDR3 loop: CASSRGQGYEQYF. The CDR3 DNA reads as TGTGCCAGTAGTCGAGGACAGGGCTACGAGCAGTACTTC. The chain combines TRBV19 with TRBJ2-7, with 8 bases aligning to TRBD1. V lost 5 bases to trimming and J lost 3 bases; unmatched junction nucleotides: 3. Germline CDR1 LNHDA, CDR2 SQIVND (reference sequence). This CDR3 comprises 13 residues. The whole variable domain, filled in from reference TRBV19 and TRBJ2-7, reads DGGITQSPKYLFRKEGQNVTLSCEQNLNHDAMYWYRQDPGQGLRLIYYSQIVNDFQKGDIAEGYSVSREKKESFPLTVTSAQKNPTAFYLCASSRGQGYEQYFGPGTRLTVT.

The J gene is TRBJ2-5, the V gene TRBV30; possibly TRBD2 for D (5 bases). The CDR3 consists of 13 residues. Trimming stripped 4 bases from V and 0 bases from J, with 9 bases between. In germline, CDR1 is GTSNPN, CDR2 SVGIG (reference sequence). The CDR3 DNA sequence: TGTGCCTGGAATCCGGGGTACCAAGAGACCCAGTACTTC. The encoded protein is CAWNPGYQETQYF. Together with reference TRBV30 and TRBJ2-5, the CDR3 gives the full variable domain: SQTIHQWPATLVQPVGSPLSLECTVEGTSNPNLYWYRQAAGRGLQLLFYSVGIGQISSEVPQNLSASRPQDRQFILSSKKLLLSDSGFYLCAWNPGYQETQYFGPGTRLLVL.

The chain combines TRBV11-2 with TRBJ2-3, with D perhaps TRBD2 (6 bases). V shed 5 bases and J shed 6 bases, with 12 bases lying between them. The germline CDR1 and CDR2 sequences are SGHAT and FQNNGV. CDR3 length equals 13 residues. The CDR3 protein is CASSRGAWDTQYF. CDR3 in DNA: TGTGCCAGCAGCCGCGGGGCGTGGGATACGCAGTATTTT.

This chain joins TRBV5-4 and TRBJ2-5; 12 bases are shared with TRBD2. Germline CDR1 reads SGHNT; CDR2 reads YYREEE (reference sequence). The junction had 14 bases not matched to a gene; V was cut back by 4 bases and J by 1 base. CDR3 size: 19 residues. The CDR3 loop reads CASSPTPSGGAAVQETQYF. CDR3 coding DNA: TGTGCCAGCAGCCCAACCCCTAGCGGGGGGGCCGCCGTCCAAGAGACCCAGTACTTC.

The CDR3, as DNA: TGTGCCAGCAGCTCCCGCGGGGGCGGCTCCTACAATGAGCAGTTCTTC. This translates into CASSSRGGGSYNEQFF. The rearrangement links TRBV5-4 to TRBJ2-1, with D possibly TRBD2 on 7 matching bases. Germline lookup yields CDR1 SGHNT and CDR2 YYREEE (reference sequence). The V and J ends lost 3 bases and 0 bases respectively, with 13 bases between them. CDR3 length: 16 amino acids.

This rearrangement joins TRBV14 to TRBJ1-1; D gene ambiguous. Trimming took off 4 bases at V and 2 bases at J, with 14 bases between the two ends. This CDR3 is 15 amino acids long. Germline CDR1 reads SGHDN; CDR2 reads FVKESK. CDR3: CASSRSSTPNTEAFF. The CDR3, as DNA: TGTGCCAGCAGCCGATCTTCGACACCTAACACTGAAGCTTTCTTT.

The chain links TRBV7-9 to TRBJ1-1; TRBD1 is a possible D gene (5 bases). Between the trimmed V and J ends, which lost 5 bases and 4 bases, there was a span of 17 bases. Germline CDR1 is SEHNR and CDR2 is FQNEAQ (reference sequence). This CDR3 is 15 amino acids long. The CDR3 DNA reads TGTGCCAGCAGCCTAACAGGTACGGGGGGCACTGAAGCTTTCTTT. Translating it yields CASSLTGTGGTEAFF.

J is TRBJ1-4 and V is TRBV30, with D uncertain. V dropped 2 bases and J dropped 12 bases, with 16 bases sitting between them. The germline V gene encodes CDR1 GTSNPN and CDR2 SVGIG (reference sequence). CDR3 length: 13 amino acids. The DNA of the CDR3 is TGTGCCTGGAGTCCAGAGAGCTACGGGGAACTGTTTTTT. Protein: CAWSPESYGELFF. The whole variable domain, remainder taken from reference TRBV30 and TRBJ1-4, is SQTIHQWPATLVQPVGSPLSLECTVEGTSNPNLYWYRQAAGRGLQLLFYSVGIGQISSEVPQNLSASRPQDRQFILSSKKLLLSDSGFYLCAWSPESYGELFFGSGTQLSVL.

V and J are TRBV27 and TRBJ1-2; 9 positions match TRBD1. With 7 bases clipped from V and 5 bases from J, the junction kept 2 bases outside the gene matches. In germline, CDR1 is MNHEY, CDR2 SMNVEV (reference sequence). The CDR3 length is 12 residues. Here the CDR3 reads CASKTGGYGYTF. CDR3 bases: TGTGCCAGCAAGACAGGGGGATATGGCTACACCTTC.

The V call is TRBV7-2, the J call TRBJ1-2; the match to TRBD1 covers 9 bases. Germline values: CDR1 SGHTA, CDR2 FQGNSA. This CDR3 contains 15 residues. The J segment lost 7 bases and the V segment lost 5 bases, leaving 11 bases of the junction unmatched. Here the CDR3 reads CASSLARDRASGYTF. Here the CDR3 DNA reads TGTGCCAGCAGCCTTGCCCGGGACAGGGCAAGTGGCTACACCTTC.

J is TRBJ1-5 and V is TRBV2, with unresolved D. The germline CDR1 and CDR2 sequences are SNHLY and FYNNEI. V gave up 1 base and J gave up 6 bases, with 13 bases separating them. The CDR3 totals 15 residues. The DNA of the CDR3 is TGTGCCAGCAGTGAAGAATTCTGGCGAGGTCAGCCCCAGCATTTT. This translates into CASSEEFWRGQPQHF.